This TCR beta chain came from a study of metastatic and nonmetastatic thyroid tumors. In the study overall: Peripheral blood and tumor or nodule samples from malignant and benign thyroid patients were compared. Study results and caveats: Benign nodules were reported to have significantly lower TCR beta diversity than malignant thyroid tumors, in blood and tumor.

Worth noting for this clone: No antigen is known for it.

Ahead of thyroid surgery, no patient had received treatment of any kind. Germline loops: CDR1 SEHNR, CDR2 FQNEAQ (reference sequence). V lost 6 bases and J lost 6; bases outside the gene matches: 7. The CDR3 length is 14 residues. In the original analysis: Between-group CDR3 differences, defined by clinicopathological status, yielded a distant-metastasis classifier for papillary thyroid cancer. TCRdb used MiXCR to call clones anew from the PCR reads. None of the V and J calls come from the authors' own analysis; TCRdb made them. The table lists about 59,000 clones, roughly 17% of them singletons. The sample taken for sequencing was blood. This TCR came from a male donor with papillary thyroid cancer or a benign thyroid nodule (not recorded which). Some clones in this sample may be carry-over from other donors' samples. The chain is built from TRBV7-9 and TRBJ2-2; 7 bases agree with TRBD1. This CDR3 reads CASSIGGGPGELFF. CDR3 DNA: TGTGCCAGCAGTATAGGGGGCGGGCCCGGGGAGCTGTTTTTT. Combining the CDR3 with reference TRBV7-9 and TRBJ2-2 gives the whole variable domain DTGVSQNPRHKITKRGQNVTFRCDPISEHNRLYWYRQTLGQGPEFLTYFQNEAQLEKSRLLSDRFSAERPKGSFSTLEIQRTEQGDSAMYLCASSIGGGPGELFFGEGSRLTVL.